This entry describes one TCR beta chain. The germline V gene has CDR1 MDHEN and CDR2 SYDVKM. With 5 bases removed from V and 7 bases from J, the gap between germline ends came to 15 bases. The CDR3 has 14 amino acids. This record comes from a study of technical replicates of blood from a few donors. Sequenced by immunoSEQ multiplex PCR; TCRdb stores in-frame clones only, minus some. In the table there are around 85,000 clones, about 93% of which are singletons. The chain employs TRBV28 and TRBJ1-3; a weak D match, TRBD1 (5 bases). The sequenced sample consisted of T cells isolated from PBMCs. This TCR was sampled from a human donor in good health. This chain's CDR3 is CASSSPAGGNTIYF. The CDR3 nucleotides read TGTGCCAGCAGTAGTCCCGCGGGGGGTAACACCATATATTTT.